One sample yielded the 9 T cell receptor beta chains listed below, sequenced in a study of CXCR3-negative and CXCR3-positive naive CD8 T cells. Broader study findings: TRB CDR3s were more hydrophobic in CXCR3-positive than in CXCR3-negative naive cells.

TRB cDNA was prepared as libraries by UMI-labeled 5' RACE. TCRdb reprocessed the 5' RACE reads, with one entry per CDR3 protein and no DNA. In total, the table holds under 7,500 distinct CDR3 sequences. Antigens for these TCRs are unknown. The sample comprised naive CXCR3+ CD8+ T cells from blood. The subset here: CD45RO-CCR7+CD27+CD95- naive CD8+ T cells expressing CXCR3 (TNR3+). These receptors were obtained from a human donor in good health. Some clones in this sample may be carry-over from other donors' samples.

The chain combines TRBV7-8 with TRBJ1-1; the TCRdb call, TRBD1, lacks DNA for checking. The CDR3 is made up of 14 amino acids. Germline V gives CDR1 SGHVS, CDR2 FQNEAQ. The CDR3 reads CASSSPRDGTEAFF.

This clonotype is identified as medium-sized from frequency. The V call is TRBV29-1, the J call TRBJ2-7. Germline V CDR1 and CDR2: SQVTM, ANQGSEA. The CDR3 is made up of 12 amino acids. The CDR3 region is CSVREGLREQYF.

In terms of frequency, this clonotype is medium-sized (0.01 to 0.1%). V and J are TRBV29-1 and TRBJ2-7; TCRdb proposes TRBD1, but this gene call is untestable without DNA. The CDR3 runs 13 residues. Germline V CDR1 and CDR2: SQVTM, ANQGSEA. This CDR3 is CSVRTGGSHEQYF.

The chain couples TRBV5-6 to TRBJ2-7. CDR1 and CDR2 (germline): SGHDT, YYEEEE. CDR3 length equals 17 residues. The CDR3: CASSLDLLTHNSYEQYF. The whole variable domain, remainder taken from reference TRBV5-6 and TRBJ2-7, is DAGVTQSPTHLIKTRGQQVTLRCSPKSGHDTVSWYQQALGQGPQFIFQYYEEEERQRGNFPDRFSGHQFPNYSSELNVNALLLGDSALYLCASSLDLLTHNSYEQYFGPGTRLTVT.

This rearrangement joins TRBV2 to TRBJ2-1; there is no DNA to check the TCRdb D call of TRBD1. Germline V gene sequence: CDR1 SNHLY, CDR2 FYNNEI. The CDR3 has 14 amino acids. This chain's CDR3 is CASSDDSPTDEQFF.

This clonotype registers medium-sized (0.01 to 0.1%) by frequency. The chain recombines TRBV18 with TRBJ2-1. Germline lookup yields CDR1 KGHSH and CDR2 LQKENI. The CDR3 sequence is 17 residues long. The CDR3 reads CASSPVVTRSSYNEQFF.

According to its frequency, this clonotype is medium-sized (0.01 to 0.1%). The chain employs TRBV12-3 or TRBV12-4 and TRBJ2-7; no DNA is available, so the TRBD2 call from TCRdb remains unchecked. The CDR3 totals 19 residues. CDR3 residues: CASSFMGLAGGPISYEQYF.

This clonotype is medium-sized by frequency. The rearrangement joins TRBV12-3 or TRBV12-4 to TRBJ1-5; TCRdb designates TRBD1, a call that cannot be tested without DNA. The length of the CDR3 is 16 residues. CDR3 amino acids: CASSLGVGASNQPQHF.

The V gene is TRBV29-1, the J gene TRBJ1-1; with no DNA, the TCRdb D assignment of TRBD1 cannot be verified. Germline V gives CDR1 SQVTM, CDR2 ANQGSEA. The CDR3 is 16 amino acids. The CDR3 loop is CSTRIPGQGDNTEAFF.